These 22 T cell receptor beta chains share one sample of origin, sequenced in a study of cytomegalovirus exposure and HLA in healthy donors listed by TCRdb under 2017. The protocol used for the library was the immunoSEQ multiplex PCR assay. The source is immuneACCESS, and TCRdb retained only in-frame sequences with V and J called. Part of the clones is not carried over; for the studies checked, unresolved V genes explain less than half of this, and the remainder is unexplained. The sample contains some 120,000 clones, 70% to 90% of them found a single time. Jointly, the top ten make up about 1.9% of the sample. The specimen sequenced was PBMCs. The receptors stem from a woman aged 18-29 years in good health and CMV-seronegative.

This sequence joins TRBV2 and TRBJ2-1, with TRBD2 matching 12 bases. V trimming: 10 bases; J trimming: 11 bases; junction bases outside the gene matches: 9. The CDR3 spans 13 residues. The germline V gene encodes CDR1 SNHLY and CDR2 FYNNEI. For the CDR3, the DNA is TGTGCCACACAGGGACTAGCGGGCTTTAAGCAGTTCTTC. Its protein product is CATQGLAGFKQFF. The whole variable domain, remainder taken from reference TRBV2 and TRBJ2-1, is EPEVTQTPSHQVTQMGQEVILRCVPISNHLYFYWYRQILGQKVEFLVSFYNNEISEKSEIFDDQFSVERPDGSNFTLKIRSTKLEDSAMYFCATQGLAGFKQFFGPGTRLTVL.

This clone was seen just once. The chain has TRBV2 and TRBJ2-3; tentatively, D is TRBD2 (7 bases). The CDR3 runs 15 residues. CDR1 SNHLY and CDR2 FYNNEI come from the germline V gene. V was cut by 10 bases and J by 4 bases, with 21 bases left in between. CDR3 bases: TGTGCCACCCGGAGCGGTGGCGGGGGCCCAGATACGCAGTATTTT. Protein product: CATRSGGGGPDTQYF. The complete variable domain, with remaining parts taken from reference TRBV2 and TRBJ2-3, reads EPEVTQTPSHQVTQMGQEVILRCVPISNHLYFYWYRQILGQKVEFLVSFYNNEISEKSEIFDDQFSVERPDGSNFTLKIRSTKLEDSAMYFCATRSGGGGPDTQYFGPGTRLTVL.

The chain links TRBV6-5 to TRBJ2-7, with a weak D call TRBD1 (5 bases). Per germline, CDR1 MNHEY and CDR2 SVGAGI. V shed 2 bases and J shed 3 bases, with 14 bases lying between them. This CDR3 is 15 amino acids long. The CDR3 nucleotides read TGTGCCAGCAGTTACCCCGGAAGGGGTATCTACGAGCAGTACTTC. Translating it yields CASSYPGRGIYEQYF.

The rearrangement uses TRBV7-9 and TRBJ2-7; 13 bases are shared with TRBD2. This CDR3 has 16 residues. J gave up 1 base and V 5 bases, and 5 bases lay outside the gene matches. Germline CDR1 SEHNR, CDR2 FQNEAQ (reference sequence). The CDR3 region is CASSARLAGGSYEQYF. The CDR3 region has the DNA TGTGCCAGCAGCGCCCGACTAGCGGGGGGTTCCTACGAGCAGTACTTC.

The chain is built from TRBV5-1 and TRBJ2-7; TRBD1 matches 8 bases. Germline loops: CDR1 SGHRS, CDR2 YFSETQ. This CDR3 has 14 amino acids. Trimming removed 4 bases from V and 3 bases from J; junction bases left unmatched: 6. CDR3 region: CASSPGTGGYEQYF. Written as DNA, the CDR3 is TGCGCCAGCAGCCCAGGCACAGGGGGCTACGAGCAGTACTTC.

The chain links TRBV11-3 to TRBJ2-1; 10 positions match TRBD2. The CDR3 loop spans 17 amino acids. The ends lost 4 bases at V and 7 bases at J; junction bases unmatched: 13. Germline V gene data show CDR1 as SGHNT and CDR2 as YENEEA. The CDR3 region is CASSSGSGRAGSNEQFF. CDR3 sequence (DNA): TGTGCCAGCAGCTCAGGAAGCGGGAGGGCCGGTAGTAATGAGCAGTTCTTC.

The genes are TRBV18 and TRBJ1-5, with a possible D match to TRBD1 (5 bases). The CDR3 runs 13 residues. CDR1 and CDR2 (germline): KGHSH, LQKENI. V was shortened by 2 bases and J by 4 bases, with 6 bases between the two germline ends. Here the CDR3 reads CASSPGGNQPQHF. Here the CDR3 DNA reads TGTGCCAGCTCACCAGGGGGGAATCAGCCCCAGCATTTT.

This chain links TRBV2 with TRBJ1-4; weak D call: TRBD1 (6 bases). Trimming removed 6 bases at V and 3 bases at J, with 14 bases between. The CDR3 sequence is 15 residues long. Germline CDR1 and CDR2: SNHLY and FYNNEI. CDR3 sequence reads: CASSQDRRANEKLFF. CDR3 bases: TGTGCCAGCAGCCAAGACAGGCGGGCTAATGAAAAACTGTTTTTT.

The chain carries TRBV15 and TRBJ2-3; D possibly corresponds to TRBD1 (5 bases). V lost 1 base and J lost 1, with 6 bases in between. Looked up from germline, CDR1 is LNHNV and CDR2 is YYDKDF (reference sequence). The CDR3 has 14 amino acids. The CDR3 coding sequence is TGTGCCACCAGCAGAGGGGGCGGCACAGATACGCAGTATTTT. Translated: CATSRGGGTDTQYF.

The gene calls are TRBV9 and TRBJ1-2; maybe TRBD1 (5 bases). V was shortened by 5 bases and J by 7 bases, with 18 bases between the two germline ends. Germline CDR1 and CDR2: SGDLS and YYNGEE. This CDR3 is 14 amino acids long. The CDR3 region is CASRGLFLSGGYTF. CDR3 coding DNA: TGTGCCAGCAGGGGACTGTTTTTGTCTGGTGGCTACACCTTC.

The J gene is TRBJ2-1, the V gene TRBV28; 8 bases are a match to TRBD2. This CDR3 spans 15 amino acids. Losses at the gene ends were 5 bases for V and 7 bases for J; bases not matched to a gene: 10. In germline, CDR1 is MDHEN, CDR2 SYDVKM. CDR3 in DNA: TGTGCCAGCAGTCCATTTAGCGGGATCGCTAATGAGCAGTTCTTC. Amino acid sequence: CASSPFSGIANEQFF. Full variable domain (missing parts from reference TRBV28 and TRBJ2-1): DVKVTQSSRYLVKRTGEKVFLECVQDMDHENMFWYRQDPGLGLRLIYFSYDVKMKEKGDIPEGYSVSREKKERFSLILESASTNQTSMYLCASSPFSGIANEQFFGPGTRLTVL.

This rearrangement joins TRBV2 to TRBJ2-7, with D tentatively TRBD2 (6 bases). Trimming cost V 5 bases and J 3 bases, with 8 bases left between them. Germline values: CDR1 SNHLY, CDR2 FYNNEI. The CDR3 is 12 amino acids. The CDR3 is CASSSGSYEQYF. The CDR3 DNA reads TGTGCCAGCAGTTCCGGGAGCTACGAGCAGTACTTC.

The chain joins TRBV7-8 to TRBJ1-5; D is uncertain. The germline V gene has CDR1 SGHVS and CDR2 FQNEAQ. This CDR3 has 15 amino acids. Trimming removed 5 bases from V and 3 bases from J, with 14 bases in between. CDR3 protein: CASSTRVGLNQPQHF. In DNA, the CDR3 is TGTGCCAGCAGCACTCGGGTCGGCCTCAATCAGCCCCAGCATTTT.

The genes are TRBV5-1 and TRBJ1-1; 10 positions match TRBD1. Germline V gives CDR1 SGHRS, CDR2 YFSETQ. This CDR3 is 17 amino acids long. With V trimmed by 0 bases and J by 0 bases, 5 bases remained unmatched. The CDR3 region has the DNA TGCGCCAGCAGCTTGGTTGGACAGGGGGTTTTGAACACTGAAGCTTTCTTT. Its protein product is CASSLVGQGVLNTEAFF.

The chain has TRBV11-3 and TRBJ1-2; 7 nucleotides agree with TRBD1. Germline V gene data show CDR1 as SGHNT and CDR2 as YENEEA. The CDR3 loop spans 15 amino acids. Trimming at V came to 5 bases and at J to 6 bases, leaving 12 bases not matched to a gene. This CDR3 is CASSGEDRITDGYTF. The CDR3 bases are TGTGCCAGCAGCGGTGAGGACAGGATTACGGATGGCTACACCTTC.

This sequence joins TRBV6-5 and TRBJ1-1; D gene uncertain. CDR1 and CDR2 from the germline V gene are MNHEY and SVGAGI. With 0 bases removed from V and 10 bases from J, the gap between germline ends came to 15 bases. This CDR3 has 14 amino acids. The CDR3 coding sequence is TGTGCCAGCAGTTACTCGTCAGCGGCGGTTGGAGCTTTCTTT. It translates to CASSYSSAAVGAFF.

CDR3 sequence: CASSLGAGSPDTQYF. CDR3 DNA: TGCGCCAGCAGCTTGGGGGCAGGCAGTCCAGATACGCAGTATTTT. V usage is TRBV5-1 and J usage is TRBJ2-3; D is undetermined. This CDR3 comprises 15 residues. V dropped 0 bases and J dropped 4 bases, with 12 bases sitting between them. CDR1 is SGHRS and CDR2 is YFSETQ in the germline V gene.

V and J are TRBV2 and TRBJ2-2; D uncertain. V lost 8 bases and J 3 bases, leaving 7 bases between the germline ends. The CDR3 runs 12 residues. CDR1 and CDR2 from the germline V gene are SNHLY and FYNNEI. CDR3 protein: CASPADTGELFF. The CDR3 DNA reads as TGTGCCAGCCCGGCGGACACCGGGGAGCTGTTTTTT.

The V gene is TRBV5-6, the J gene TRBJ2-1; no clear D gene. Trimming removed 0 bases at V and 6 bases at J, with 13 bases between. Germline CDR1 and CDR2: SGHDT and YYEEEE. The CDR3 is 15 amino acids. Here the CDR3 DNA reads TGTGCCAGCAGCTTGGATCTGGGCATTCCCAATGAGCAGTTCTTC. Its translation is CASSLDLGIPNEQFF.

V and J are TRBV19 and TRBJ1-1; 9 bases map to TRBD1. CDR1 LNHDA and CDR2 SQIVND come from the germline V gene (reference sequence). The CDR3 is made up of 15 amino acids. Trimming cost V 6 bases and J 0 bases; bases outside gene matches: 5. The CDR3 spells CASRRGTGMNTEAFF. DNA of the CDR3: TGTGCCAGTAGGCGAGGGACAGGGATGAACACTGAAGCTTTCTTT.

The gene calls are TRBV6-1 and TRBJ2-7, with D perhaps matching TRBD2 (6 bases). There are 15 residues in the CDR3. The germline CDR1 and CDR2 sequences are MNHNS and SASEGT. Deletions cut 1 base from V and 2 bases from J, with 12 bases between. DNA for the CDR3: TGTGCCAGCAGTGAAGGAATCTGGACTACCTACGAGCAGTACTTC. This gives the protein CASSEGIWTTYEQYF.

This rearrangement joins TRBV7-6 to TRBJ2-7; 11 nucleotides match TRBD2. Germline CDR1 SGHVS, CDR2 FNYEAQ. The junction had 6 bases not matched to a gene; V was cut back by 1 base and J by 4 bases. The CDR3 has 16 residues. CDR3 coding DNA: TGTGCCAGCAGCTTAGGGTCGACTAGCGGGATTTACGAGCAGTACTTC. It codes for CASSLGSTSGIYEQYF.